One and the same sample provided the 30 T cell receptor beta chains below, sequenced in a study of T cells after yellow fever vaccination. TCRdb reprocessed the 5' RACE reads via MiXCR and lists one record per CDR3 protein. The sample yields around 88,000 distinct CDR3 sequences, about an eighth seen once. The sequences come from CD8+ T cells not binding an NS4B(214-222) dextramer, sorted from PBMCs, collected roughly 20 days after the first yellow fever vaccination. These receptors were obtained from a man between 18 and 29 years old who received the YFV17D yellow fever vaccine.

This clonotype showed up just a few times. The chain uses TRBV28 and TRBJ2-3; D ambiguous. CDR1 MDHEN and CDR2 SYDVKM come from the germline V gene. The CDR3 loop spans 16 amino acids. With 0 bases removed from V and 2 bases from J, the gap between germline ends came to 12 bases. In nucleotides, the CDR3 is TGTGCCAGCAGTTTATGGGCCACATACTCCACAGATACGCAGTATTTT. This sequence encodes CASSLWATYSTDTQYF.

In this sample, this clonotype turned up a few times. The J gene is TRBJ2-3, the V gene TRBV4-1, with TRBD2 identical over 9 bases. The CDR3 is made up of 15 amino acids. Trimming removed 5 bases from V and 0 bases from J; junction bases left unmatched: 3. Germline V gives CDR1 MGHRA, CDR2 YSYEKL. CDR3 loop: CASSKSGGSTDTQYF. In nucleotides, the CDR3 is TGCGCCAGCAGCAAAAGCGGGGGGAGCACAGATACGCAGTATTTT.

The sample holds many counts of this clonotype. The chain employs TRBV24-1 and TRBJ2-7; 7 nucleotides agree with TRBD2. V gave up 10 bases and J gave up 2 bases; unmatched junction bases: 1. The CDR3 is 11 residues long. CDR1 is KGHDR and CDR2 is SFDVKD in the germline V gene. The CDR3 sequence: CATGTTYEQYF. The CDR3 nucleotides are TGTGCCACGGGGACTACCTACGAGCAGTACTTC.

The chain has TRBV10-3 and TRBJ2-3, with D maybe TRBD2 (5 bases). In germline, CDR1 is ENHRY, CDR2 SYGVKD. The CDR3 consists of 16 residues. V gave up 0 bases and J gave up 2 bases, with 12 bases separating them. The DNA for the CDR3 is TGTGCCATCAGTGAGTCTGAGTGGGGAGACACAGATACGCAGTATTTT. Translated, it gives CAISESEWGDTDTQYF.

This clonotype was detected only a few times. The chain uses TRBV12-3 or TRBV12-4 and TRBJ1-1, with 9 positions matching TRBD1. Trimming cost V 4 bases and J 3 bases; bases outside gene matches: 6. This CDR3 contains 15 residues. The CDR3 here is CASSYGQGLYTEAFF. The CDR3 coding sequence is TGTGCCAGCAGTTATGGACAGGGGCTCTACACTGAAGCTTTCTTT.

In DNA, the CDR3 is TGTGCCAGCAGCGTCGCGGGGGGGCTAAAGAATGAGCAGTTCTTC. Translation gives CASSVAGGLKNEQFF. The chain couples TRBV9 to TRBJ2-1; 9 positions agree with TRBD2. Trimming cost V 2 bases and J 7 bases; bases outside gene matches: 7. Germline V gene data show CDR1 as SGDLS and CDR2 as YYNGEE. CDR3 length equals 15 residues.

This chain uses TRBV10-2 with TRBJ1-1; D uncertain. CDR3 length equals 13 residues. Germline lookup yields CDR1 WSHSY and CDR2 SAAADI. V gave up 0 bases and J gave up 11 bases, with 13 bases separating them. The CDR3 loop is CASSESGPSRAFF. CDR3 DNA: TGCGCCAGCAGTGAGTCCGGTCCCTCGAGGGCTTTCTTT.

This clonotype was observed a few times. The chain recombines TRBV29-1 with TRBJ2-7, with 8 bases matching TRBD1. V dropped 2 bases and J dropped 5; count of bases not matched to a gene: 11. Germline CDR1 reads SQVTM; CDR2 reads ANQGSEA. The CDR3 extends over 15 amino acids. The DNA of the CDR3 is TGCAGCGTTGAAAGTGTAGGACAGGGTCATCACGAGCAGTACTTC. Translated: CSVESVGQGHHEQYF.

This clonotype was seen more than once but under ten times. The chain combines TRBV21-1 with TRBJ2-2; the table names TRBD2, a call not compared with the DNA. TRBV21-1 is given as a pseudogene. The CDR3 is 18 amino acids. In DNA, the CDR3 is TGTGCCAGCAGCAAAGGCCCCGGCGGTAGCGGGGACACCGGGGAGCTGTTTTTT. It encodes CASSKGPGGSGDTGELFF.

The CDR3 reads CASSWTGVSTDTQYF. DNA of the CDR3: TGCGCCAGCAGCTGGACAGGGGTCAGCACAGATACGCAGTATTTT. The chain couples TRBV5-1 to TRBJ2-3, with 9 positions matching TRBD1. Trimming at V came to 3 bases and at J to 0 bases, leaving 2 bases not matched to a gene. Germline V gene data show CDR1 as SGHRS and CDR2 as YFSETQ. The CDR3 has 15 amino acids.

The rearrangement uses TRBV12-3 or TRBV12-4 and TRBJ2-2; 9 bases are shared with TRBD1. Trimming cost V 5 bases and J 4 bases; bases outside gene matches: 8. This CDR3 comprises 16 residues. CDR3 nucleotides: TGTGCCAGCAGTCCAACAGGGGGCAGATTCACCGGGGAGCTGTTTTTT. This codes for CASSPTGGRFTGELFF.

The chain has TRBV20-1 and TRBJ2-1, with TRBD2 matching 10 bases. The CDR3 extends over 16 amino acids. Germline trimming cut 3 bases from V and 10 bases from J; bases unmatched to any gene: 15. The germline V gene has CDR1 DFQATT and CDR2 SNEGSKA (reference sequence). The CDR3 region is CSARHLLAGEYLEQFF. The CDR3 DNA reads as TGCAGTGCTAGGCACCTCCTAGCGGGGGAATACTTAGAGCAGTTCTTC.

The rearrangement uses TRBV3-1 and TRBJ2-7; D may be TRBD2 (5 bases). The V end was cut by 3 bases, the J end by 4 bases, with 13 bases between. Germline CDR1 and CDR2: LGHDT and YNNKEL (reference sequence). CDR3 length: 14 residues. CDR3: CASSHTTGFYEQYF. The CDR3 DNA follows: TGTGCCAGCAGCCACACTACGGGGTTTTACGAGCAGTACTTC.

This clonotype was counted between two and nine times. The V and J genes are TRBV6-5 and TRBJ2-2, with TRBD2 identical over 7 bases. The germline gives CDR1 MNHEY, CDR2 SVGAGI. This CDR3 region has 15 residues. V shed 2 bases, J shed 2 bases, and the junction held 2 bases outside the gene matches. In nucleotides, the CDR3 is TGTGCCAGCAGTTACGGGGGGGTCAACACCGGGGAGCTGTTTTTT. The encoded protein is CASSYGGVNTGELFF.

This clonotype was detected a few times. This chain links TRBV20-1 with TRBJ2-7; possibly TRBD1 or TRBD2 for D (5 bases each). The CDR3 has 14 amino acids. CDR1 DFQATT and CDR2 SNEGSKA come from the germline V gene (reference sequence). Trimming stripped 0 bases from V and 2 bases from J, with 11 bases between. For the CDR3, the DNA is TGCAGTGCTAGAGATGGTGAGGGGCCCTACGAGCAGTACTTC. This codes for CSARDGEGPYEQYF.

V is TRBV20-1 and J is TRBJ2-3, with D uncertain. Trimming took off 0 bases at V and 12 bases at J, with 4 bases between the two ends. The germline gives CDR1 DFQATT, CDR2 SNEGSKA (reference sequence). The CDR3 runs to 9 residues. As DNA, the CDR3 is TGCAGTGCTAGAGACTTTCAGTATTTT. This translates into CSARDFQYF.

This clonotype came up a few times. The genes are TRBV27 and TRBJ2-7; D possibly corresponds to TRBD1 (5 bases). From germline, CDR1 is MNHEY and CDR2 SMNVEV (reference sequence). This CDR3 is built from 13 residues. The germline V and J ends were trimmed by 5 bases and 1 base, with 9 bases remaining between them. The CDR3 is CASSLGPSYEQYF. As DNA, the CDR3 is TGTGCCAGCAGTCTGGGGCCTTCCTACGAGCAGTACTTC.

The J gene is TRBJ2-3, the V gene TRBV7-9; 8 nucleotides align to TRBD1. V gave up 2 bases and J gave up 2 bases; unmatched junction bases: 3. The CDR3 extends over 15 amino acids. CDR1 is SEHNR, CDR2 FQNEAQ, per germline (reference sequence). The CDR3 region is CASSLRQGYTDTQYF. CDR3 nucleotides: TGTGCCAGCAGCTTAAGACAGGGGTACACAGATACGCAGTATTTT.

V usage is TRBV30 and J usage is TRBJ2-3; 8 nucleotides line up with TRBD2. The germline gives CDR1 GTSNPN, CDR2 SVGIG (reference sequence). Trimming cost V 0 bases and J 7 bases; bases outside gene matches: 12. This CDR3 is 16 amino acids long. The CDR3 nucleotides are TGTGCCTGGAGTGTACGGGTTAGCGGGGCACGAAATACGCAGTATTTT. It specifies CAWSVRVSGARNTQYF.

This clonotype occurred a few times. The genes are TRBV7-9 and TRBJ2-2; D gene uncertain. The CDR3 runs 15 residues. Germline V gene data show CDR1 as SEHNR and CDR2 as FQNEAQ (reference sequence). V gave up 5 bases and J gave up 6 bases, with 16 bases separating them. The CDR3, as DNA: TGTGCCAGCAGCCCTCCAGGCCAGCTCCCCGGGGAGCTGTTTTTT. Its protein is CASSPPGQLPGELFF.

CDR3 in DNA: TGTGCCACCAGCAGAGACTCCCCCCTAGCGGGGGGGCCTAATGAGCAGTTCTTC. Protein: CATSRDSPLAGGPNEQFF. J is TRBJ2-1 and V is TRBV15; 12 positions match TRBD2. V lost 0 bases to trimming and J lost 7 bases; unmatched junction nucleotides: 10. The CDR3 length is 18 residues. Per the germline V gene, CDR1 is LNHNV and CDR2 is YYDKDF (reference sequence).

Worth noting for this clonotype: At one of its ends the junction is not consistent with the germline gene, which may arise from a read error. This rearrangement joins TRBV19 to TRBJ2-1; D is ambiguous. This CDR3 contains 12 residues. Germline V gene sequence: CDR1 LNHDA, CDR2 SQIVND (reference sequence). In DNA, the CDR3 is TGTGCCAGTAGTATATCCTCCAATGAGCAGTTCTTC. This translates into CASSISSNEQFF.

CDR3 sequence (DNA): TGTGCCAGCAGCTTAATCCTCCAGGGAGATACGCAGTATTTT. Translated: CASSLILQGDTQYF. This chain joins TRBV7-9 and TRBJ2-3; weak D call: TRBD1 (5 bases). The V end was cut by 2 bases, the J end by 5 bases, with 11 bases between. CDR1 is SEHNR and CDR2 is FQNEAQ in the germline V gene (reference sequence). The length of the CDR3 is 14 residues.

A few counts support this clonotype. The rearrangement uses TRBV12-3 or TRBV12-4 and TRBJ2-6; unclear D gene. The CDR3 is 15 residues long. V was trimmed by 2 bases and J by 2 bases, leaving 7 bases between them. CDR3 DNA: TGTGCCAGCAGTTTATGGTACGCTGGGGCCAACGTCCTGACTTTC. Protein: CASSLWYAGANVLTF.

The gene calls are TRBV29-1 and TRBJ2-5; D is perhaps TRBD2 (6 bases). Germline CDR1 reads SQVTM; CDR2 reads ANQGSEA. The CDR3 runs 13 residues. V gave up 6 bases and J gave up 5 bases, with 16 bases separating them. CDR3 DNA: TGCAGCGTCCAGGGCGGGGCTAAGGAGACCCAGTACTTC. Its protein product is CSVQGGAKETQYF.

This clonotype has only a few counts. The genes are TRBV5-1 and TRBJ1-2, with TRBD1 identical over 8 bases. The ends lost 2 bases at V and 6 bases at J; junction bases unmatched: 3. This CDR3 region has 13 residues. CDR1 is SGHRS, CDR2 YFSETQ, per germline. The CDR3 DNA follows: TGCGCCAGCAGCTTCAACAGGGGGGATGGCTACACCTTC. Encoded protein: CASSFNRGDGYTF.

There are a few counts of this clonotype. V and J are TRBV12-3 or TRBV12-4 and TRBJ1-2; D unclear. V gave up 6 bases and J gave up 8 bases, with 16 bases separating them. This CDR3 has 13 amino acids. The DNA for the CDR3 is TGTGCCAGCAGCTACGACCCTACGGGGGGCTACACCTTC. This encodes CASSYDPTGGYTF.

A few counts support this clonotype. J is TRBJ2-7 and V is TRBV13; 7 nucleotides align to TRBD1. The CDR3 sequence is 14 residues long. The ends lost 4 bases at V and 3 bases at J; junction bases unmatched: 6. Per germline, CDR1 PRHDT and CDR2 FYEKMQ (reference sequence). The CDR3: CASSSAGTVYEQYF. Written as DNA, the CDR3 is TGTGCCAGCAGCTCAGCCGGGACAGTCTACGAGCAGTACTTC. Full variable domain (rest looked up from reference TRBV13 and TRBJ2-7): AAGVIQSPRHLIKEKRETATLKCYPIPRHDTVYWYQQGPGQDPQFLISFYEKMQSDKGSIPDRFSAQQFSDYHSELNMSSLELGDSALYFCASSSAGTVYEQYFGPGTRLTVT.

As regards this clonotype: At one end, the junction sequence differs from germline, possibly due to a read error. This chain links TRBV29-1 with TRBJ2-3; maybe TRBD1 (5 bases). Germline loops: CDR1 SQVTM, CDR2 ANQGSEA. This CDR3 has 15 amino acids. The CDR3, as DNA: TGCAGCGTCCAAAATTGGCAGGGAAGCACAGATGCGCAGTATTTT. Its translation is CSVQNWQGSTDAQYF.

The chain joins TRBV4-1 to TRBJ2-7, with D unclear. In germline, CDR1 is MGHRA, CDR2 YSYEKL. CDR3 size: 11 residues. Trimming pared 0 bases from V and 4 bases from J, leaving 1 base between. As DNA, the CDR3 is TGCGCCAGCAGCCAAGAGTACGAGCAGTACTTC. It specifies CASSQEYEQYF.